This T cell receptor beta chain was observed in a study of a mutant IDH1 vaccine in newly diagnosed glioma. Repertoires were generated with immunoSEQ multiplex PCR, while TCRdb's copy carries only in-frame clones and drops some. This sample has about 56,000 clones; around 75% occur once, and the top ten carry 5.3%. This sample's time point: week 47, end of study. In the vaccine, a single dose held 300 ug of the mutant IDH1 20-mer peptide, along with topical imiquimod. Turning to this clone: Its cognate antigen is unknown.

This CDR3 is built from 18 residues. Trimming removed 1 base at V and 5 bases at J, with 24 bases between. Germline V gives CDR1 SGHRS, CDR2 YFSETQ. The source material was PBMCs, sampled from a glioma patient whose treatment included an IDH1 peptide vaccine. The V gene is TRBV5-1, the J gene TRBJ1-2; maybe TRBD1 (5 bases). This TCR was sampled from a man in his fifties or sixties with glioma. This CDR3 reads CASSLSPRQGRDVYGYTF. The CDR3 bases are TGCGCCAGCAGCTTGTCGCCGCGGCAGGGAAGGGACGTGTATGGCTACACCTTC.